The 20 T cell receptor beta chains presented below share a single source sample, sequenced in a study of blood T cells in healthy people across ages. For the second PCR, which ran for roughly 6 to 11 cycles, a sample-barcoded 5' primer and a J-beta primer mix were used. TCRdb processed the 5' RACE reads anew with MiXCR; each CDR3 protein has one entry. Found here are over 1,200,000 distinct CDR3 sequences, almost 60% of them singletons; the top ten hold 6.5% to 8%. Sequencing used blood. All receptors derive from a man younger than 30 in good health.

This clonotype was detected once. The chain is built from TRBV18 and TRBJ2-1, with D perhaps matching TRBD1 or TRBD2 (5 bases each). CDR1 is KGHSH and CDR2 is LQKENI in the germline V gene. The CDR3 length is 17 residues. Trimming cost V 0 bases and J 1 base, with 13 bases left between them. The CDR3 DNA follows: TGTGCCAGCTCACCACCCAGCTGGGGGTGGTCCTACAATGAGCAGTTCTTC. Translation gives CASSPPSWGWSYNEQFF.

The V gene is TRBV15, the J gene TRBJ2-4, with 9 bases lining up with TRBD2. The end of the DNA aligns better with TRBJ2-7, so the J call may be wrong. The CDR3 totals 15 residues. Germline values: CDR1 LNHNV, CDR2 YYDKDF (reference sequence). The CDR3 region has the DNA TGTGCCACCAGCAGAGCCGGGACTAGCTATATCGAGCAGTACTTC. This codes for CATSRAGTSYIEQYF.

V usage is TRBV6-1 and J usage is TRBJ1-1; D is ambiguous. Trimming left V 10 bases short and J 3 bases short, with 12 bases between. Germline loops: CDR1 MNHNS, CDR2 SASEGT. The CDR3 spans 12 residues. As DNA, the CDR3 is TGTGCCACCGGGTGGGTTGACACTGAAGCTTTCTTT. It encodes CATGWVDTEAFF.

The chain has TRBV7-2 and TRBJ2-5; 8 bases match TRBD2. Germline-derived CDR1 and CDR2 are SGHTA and FQGNSA. This CDR3 contains 15 residues. Trimming cost V 4 bases and J 2 bases; bases outside gene matches: 6. The CDR3 sequence: CASSWGLGLQETQYF. The CDR3 DNA reads TGTGCCAGCAGCTGGGGACTAGGACTACAAGAGACCCAGTACTTC.

V gene TRBV20-1 combines with J gene TRBJ2-4; tentatively, D is TRBD1 (6 bases). Near its end, the DNA agrees better with TRBJ2-7, so the J call may be wrong. The CDR3 spans 15 residues. Germline V gene lookup returns CDR1 DFQATT and CDR2 SNEGSKA (reference sequence). CDR3 residues: CSAPTEDRYPYEQYF. The DNA of the CDR3 is TGCAGTGCCCCAACTGAGGACAGATATCCCTACGAGCAGTACTTC.

The rearrangement joins TRBV5-1 to TRBJ2-1; 10 positions match TRBD2. J lost 1 base, V lost 7 bases, and 8 bases had no gene match. Germline V lookup: CDR1 SGHRS, CDR2 YFSETQ. This CDR3 contains 16 residues. CDR3 sequence: CASVHIAGGSYNEQFF. In DNA form, the CDR3 reads TGCGCCAGCGTCCACATAGCGGGAGGATCCTACAATGAGCAGTTCTTC.

This clonotype was counted a few times. A much larger clone sits a single nucleotide away, making a read error possible. The chain joins TRBV7-9 to TRBJ2-5; D remains unclear. The CDR3 has 10 amino acids. The V and J ends lost 1 base and 11 bases respectively, with 5 bases between them. Germline values: CDR1 SEHNR, CDR2 FQNEAQ (reference sequence). CDR3 amino acids: CASSLDAQYF. The CDR3 nucleotides read TGTGCCAGCAGCTTAGACGCGCAGTACTTC.

This clonotype was observed a few times. The chain joins TRBV20-1 to TRBJ2-7, with D possibly TRBD1 on 5 matching bases. The CDR3 spans 16 residues. CDR1 is DFQATT, CDR2 SNEGSKA, per germline (reference sequence). Trimming cost V 5 bases and J 4 bases, with 24 bases left between them. The CDR3 region has the DNA TGCAGTGCTCCCCACCCCCGACAGTTCCGAGGATACGAGCAGTACTTC. The encoded protein is CSAPHPRQFRGYEQYF.

V and J are TRBV20-1 and TRBJ2-5; weak D call: TRBD1 (6 bases). Per the germline V gene, CDR1 is DFQATT and CDR2 is SNEGSKA (reference sequence). The CDR3 covers 11 residues. CDR3 sequence reads: CSAEGVETQYF. CDR3 nucleotides: TGCAGCGCCGAGGGGGTCGAGACCCAGTACTTC.

The chain links TRBV10-1 to TRBJ2-1; the D gene is possibly TRBD1 (6 bases). The germline V gene has CDR1 WNHNN and CDR2 SYGVQD (reference sequence). This CDR3 has 15 residues. The ends were cut back, 8 bases at V and 0 bases at J, with 14 bases in the middle. CDR3 nucleotide sequence: TGCGCCAGCCAACAGGGAGATAGCTCCTACAATGAGCAGTTCTTC. Protein sequence: CASQQGDSSYNEQFF.

The chain combines TRBV3-1 with TRBJ2-7, with D perhaps matching TRBD2 (5 bases). The CDR3 covers 14 residues. CDR1 LGHDT and CDR2 YNNKEL come from the germline V gene (reference sequence). Trimming took off 6 bases at V and 7 bases at J, with 19 bases between the two ends. The CDR3 coding sequence is TGTGCCAGCAGAGAACCATACGGTTCGGGGGAGCAGTACTTC. This sequence encodes CASREPYGSGEQYF.

DNA of the CDR3: TGTGCCAGCAGTTTAGGGCTGAGGGCGCAAGATGCGGATACGCAGTATTTT. This codes for CASSLGLRAQDADTQYF. The rearrangement links TRBV12-3 or TRBV12-4 to TRBJ2-3, with D perhaps TRBD2 (5 bases). Trimming stripped 1 base from V and 6 bases from J, with 20 bases between. The CDR3 is made up of 17 amino acids.

The chain employs TRBV2 and TRBJ1-6, with TRBD1 matching over 7 bases. Trimming at V came to 6 bases and at J to 14 bases, leaving 16 bases not matched to a gene. The length of the CDR3 is 15 residues. From germline, CDR1 is SNHLY and CDR2 FYNNEI. CDR3 protein: CASSVWARPGQALHF. DNA of the CDR3: TGTGCCAGCAGCGTTTGGGCTCGACCAGGACAGGCCCTCCACTTT. The full variable domain, its missing parts supplied by reference TRBV2 and TRBJ1-6, is EPEVTQTPSHQVTQMGQEVILRCVPISNHLYFYWYRQILGQKVEFLVSFYNNEISEKSEIFDDQFSVERPDGSNFTLKIRSTKLEDSAMYFCASSVWARPGQALHFGNGTRLTVT.

This clonotype has more than one count but fewer than ten. The chain has TRBV12-3 or TRBV12-4 and TRBJ1-6, with TRBD1 identical over 7 bases. The V and J ends lost 7 bases and 7 bases, in that order; junction bases with no gene match: 7. The CDR3 has 14 residues. Here the CDR3 reads CASTAGTENSPLHF. CDR3 in DNA: TGTGCCAGCACCGCCGGGACAGAAAATTCACCCCTCCACTTT.

The chain combines TRBV3-1 with TRBJ2-2; the match to TRBD1 covers 7 bases. The CDR3 length is 16 residues. V lost 1 base to trimming and J lost 4 bases; unmatched junction nucleotides: 6. Germline CDR1 is LGHDT and CDR2 is YNNKEL (reference sequence). The CDR3 sequence is CASSQGTGVGTGELFF. In nucleotides, the CDR3 is TGTGCCAGCAGCCAAGGCACAGGGGTGGGCACCGGGGAGCTGTTTTTT.

This chain links TRBV18 with TRBJ2-1; possibly TRBD2 for D (6 bases). Gene TRBJ2-7 matches the end of the DNA better, so the J call may be wrong. CDR3 length: 14 amino acids. The germline gives CDR1 KGHSH, CDR2 LQKENI. CDR3 sequence (DNA): TGTGCCAGCTCCCAAAGGACGGGAGAGGACGAGCAGTACTTC. It is translated as CASSQRTGEDEQYF.

This clonotype was picked up a small number of times. This rearrangement joins TRBV4-2 to TRBJ1-4; D gene uncertain. This CDR3 spans 19 amino acids. Germline CDR1 and CDR2: LGHNA and YNFKEQ. V was pared by 3 bases and J by 7 bases, with 27 bases between. The CDR3: CASSHFLRKSREKGEKLFF. The CDR3 DNA sequence: TGTGCCAGCAGCCATTTCTTGCGTAAGAGTAGGGAAAAGGGTGAAAAACTGTTTTTT.

This clonotype was observed a single time. V and J are TRBV3-1 and TRBJ2-5; 8 bases map to TRBD2. The junction had 6 bases not matched to a gene; V was cut back by 2 bases and J by 13 bases. Germline lookup yields CDR1 LGHDT and CDR2 YNNKEL (reference sequence). The CDR3 loop spans 12 amino acids. CDR3 coding DNA: TGTGCCAGCAGCCAAATGGGACTAGGCAGGTACTTC. Translating it yields CASSQMGLGRYF.

The chain couples TRBV27 to TRBJ2-7, with D possibly TRBD2 on 5 matching bases. The CDR3 has 14 amino acids. Germline CDR1 and CDR2: MNHEY and SMNVEV (reference sequence). Trimming removed 4 bases from V and 6 bases from J, with 16 bases in between. CDR3 loop: CASSYSRLSGEQYF. DNA of the CDR3: TGTGCCAGCAGTTATTCTCGGTTGAGCGGCGAGCAGTACTTC.

This clonotype was observed a few times. This rearrangement joins TRBV7-8 to TRBJ2-7; TRBD2 matches at 16 bases. Germline CDR1 and CDR2: SGHVS and FQNEAQ. The CDR3 covers 16 residues. After removal of 4 bases from V and 3 bases from J, the junction contained 3 bases not matched to a gene. CDR3 DNA sequence: TGTGCCAGCAGCTCCGGGACTAGCGGGAGGGACTACGAGCAGTACTTC. Translation gives CASSSGTSGRDYEQYF. Complete variable domain (other parts from reference TRBV7-8 and TRBJ2-7): GAGVSQSPRYKVAKRGQDVALRCDPISGHVSLFWYQQALGQGPEFLTYFQNEAQLDKSGLPSDRFFAERPEGSVSTLKIQRTQQEDSAVYLCASSSGTSGRDYEQYFGPGTRLTVT.